This T cell receptor (beta chain) derives from a study of blood T cell repertoires in COVID-19. Overall study: Acute-phase and convalescent COVID-19 samples originated in the United States, Italy and Spain.

In its sample, this clone was seen a few times. Recovered Cohort 3 donors showed two negative PCRs, clearance, or symptom resolution. In the authors' workflow: Reference gene primers were amplified, and this amplification served to estimate nucleated cell counts. The table came from immunoSEQ multiplex PCR; TCRdb's copy has only in-frame clones and leaves some out. V and J calls and clone size follow that table, whereas D and trimming were derived from the DNA. This repertoire shows approximately 300,000 clones, nearly 90% found once; its top ten account for approximately 5%. The V gene lost 0 bases and the J gene lost 6 bases, with 16 bases spanning the gap. CDR3 length: 16 amino acids. Per germline, CDR1 SGHDT and CDR2 YYEEEE.

The receptor comes from a woman between 25 and 40 years old who had recovered from COVID-19. Sequenced input: PBMCs or T cells enriched from blood (not recorded which). The V call is TRBV5-6, the J call TRBJ1-3; unclear D gene. The CDR3 reads CASSLGGTGSENTIYF. As DNA, the CDR3 is TGTGCCAGCAGCTTGGGGGGAACGGGTAGCGAAAACACCATATATTTT.